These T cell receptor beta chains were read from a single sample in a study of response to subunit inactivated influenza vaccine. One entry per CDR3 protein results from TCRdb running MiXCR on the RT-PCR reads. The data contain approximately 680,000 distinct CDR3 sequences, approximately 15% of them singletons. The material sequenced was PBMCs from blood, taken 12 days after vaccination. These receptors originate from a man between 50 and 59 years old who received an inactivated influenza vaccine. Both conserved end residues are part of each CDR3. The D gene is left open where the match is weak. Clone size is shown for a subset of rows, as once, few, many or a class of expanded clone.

CDR3 protein: CSARESGRRNTEAFF
CDR3 DNA: TGCAGTGCTAGAGAATCAGGACGGAGGAACACTGAAGCTTTCTTT
V gene: TRBV20-1
clone size: .
D gene: .
J gene: TRBJ1-1

CDR3 protein: CASSGRAYNEQFF
CDR3 DNA: TGTGCCAGCAGTGGCAGAGCCTACAATGAGCAGTTCTTC
V gene: TRBV28
clone size: few
D gene: .
J gene: TRBJ2-1

CDR3 protein: CASSSTTPRDYNSYEQYF
CDR3 DNA: TGTGCCAGCAGCTCAACCACACCCCGGGACTATAACTCCTACGAGCAGTACTTC
V gene: TRBV28
clone size: few
D gene: TRBD2
J gene: TRBJ2-7

CDR3 protein: CASSATGTSAYNEQFF
CDR3 DNA: TGTGCCAGCAGCGCTACCGGGACTAGCGCCTACAATGAGCAGTTCTTC
V gene: TRBV7-2
clone size: few
D gene: TRBD2
J gene: TRBJ2-1

CDR3 protein: CASSPGWVNTEAFF
CDR3 DNA: TGTGCCAGCAGCCCGGGTTGGGTAAACACTGAAGCTTTCTTT
V gene: TRBV11-2
clone size: few
D gene: .
J gene: TRBJ1-1

CDR3 protein: CSARDRGSPSNYGYTF
CDR3 DNA: TGCAGTGCAAGGGACAGGGGCTCACCCTCTAACTATGGCTACACCTTC
V gene: TRBV20-1
clone size: .
D gene: TRBD1
J gene: TRBJ1-2

CDR3 protein: CASRNRESSYNEQFF
CDR3 DNA: TGTGCCAGCCGAAACAGGGAGAGCTCCTACAATGAGCAGTTCTTC
V gene: TRBV11-2
clone size: few
D gene: .
J gene: TRBJ2-1

CDR3 protein: CASSQDPLGPETQYF
CDR3 DNA: TGCGCCAGCAGCCAAGATCCCCTGGGTCCAGAGACCCAGTACTTC
V gene: TRBV4-1
clone size: .
D gene: .
J gene: TRBJ2-5

CDR3 protein: CASSYYPRDTQYF
CDR3 DNA: TGTGCCAGCAGTTACTACCCCCGGGATACGCAGTATTTT
V gene: TRBV6-5
clone size: few
D gene: .
J gene: TRBJ2-3

CDR3 protein: CATLRAGDHEQYF
CDR3 DNA: TGTGCCACCCTCCGGGCAGGGGATCACGAGCAGTACTTC
V gene: TRBV28
clone size: few
D gene: .
J gene: TRBJ2-7

CDR3 protein: CAISELAGNYQETQYF
CDR3 DNA: TGTGCCATCAGTGAACTAGCGGGGAATTACCAAGAGACCCAGTACTTC
V gene: TRBV10-3
clone size: .
D gene: TRBD2
J gene: TRBJ2-5

CDR3 protein: CASSYSAGRRYNEQFF
CDR3 DNA: TGTGCCAGCAGTTACTCTGCGGGACGGCGATACAATGAGCAGTTCTTC
V gene: TRBV6-2/TRBV6-3
clone size: few
D gene: .
J gene: TRBJ2-1

CDR3 protein: CASSLFDRKVGDTQYF
CDR3 DNA: TGTGCCAGCAGCCTCTTTGACAGGAAAGTTGGAGATACGCAGTATTTT
V gene: TRBV5-6
clone size: .
D gene: .
J gene: TRBJ2-3

CDR3 protein: CASSQLVIHSYNEQFF
CDR3 DNA: TGTGCCAGCAGCCAATTGGTAATACACTCCTACAATGAGCAGTTCTTC
V gene: TRBV3-1
clone size: .
D gene: .
J gene: TRBJ2-1

CDR3 protein: CASSLGLAGDTDTQYF
CDR3 DNA: TGCGCCAGCAGCTTGGGACTAGCGGGGGACACAGATACGCAGTATTTT
V gene: TRBV5-1
clone size: many
D gene: TRBD2
J gene: TRBJ2-3

CDR3 protein: CASSQLTTGLNFYEQYF
CDR3 DNA: TGTGCCAGCAGCCAATTGACGACGGGCTTGAATTTCTACGAGCAGTACTTC
V gene: TRBV14
clone size: .
D gene: .
J gene: TRBJ2-7

CDR3 protein: CSVDGQGGEQYF
CDR3 DNA: TGCAGCGTTGACGGACAGGGCGGAGAGCAGTACTTC
V gene: TRBV29-1
clone size: many
D gene: TRBD1
J gene: TRBJ2-7

CDR3 protein: CAISWDGNEQFF
CDR3 DNA: TGTGCCATCAGTTGGGACGGAAATGAGCAGTTCTTC
V gene: TRBV10-3
clone size: few
D gene: .
J gene: TRBJ2-1

CDR3 protein: CASSFDDQPQHF
CDR3 DNA: TGTGCCAGCAGTTTCGATGATCAGCCCCAGCATTTT
V gene: TRBV12-3/TRBV12-4
clone size: .
D gene: .
J gene: TRBJ1-5

CDR3 protein: CSVGQGSEQYF
CDR3 DNA: TGCAGCGTTGGACAGGGAAGCGAGCAGTACTTC
V gene: TRBV29-1
clone size: .
D gene: TRBD1
J gene: TRBJ2-7

CDR3 protein: CASSLLQTQYF
CDR3 DNA: TGTGCCAGCAGCTTATTGCAGACCCAGTACTTC
V gene: TRBV7-8
clone size: .
D gene: .
J gene: TRBJ2-5

CDR3 protein: CASSYIGPGSRTGELFF
CDR3 DNA: TGTGCCAGCAGCTACATCGGGCCAGGGTCTCGAACCGGGGAGCTGTTTTTT
V gene: TRBV3-1
clone size: .
D gene: .
J gene: TRBJ2-2

CDR3 protein: CASSVAGAGGRINNEQFF
CDR3 DNA: TGTGCCAGCAGCGTAGCTGGGGCGGGAGGGCGTATTAACAATGAGCAGTTCTTC
V gene: TRBV9
clone size: few
D gene: TRBD2
J gene: TRBJ2-1

CDR3 protein: CASSLFGGLAGKSYNEQFF
CDR3 DNA: TGTGCCAGCAGTTTATTCGGGGGACTAGCGGGAAAGAGCTACAATGAGCAGTTCTTC
V gene: TRBV28
clone size: .
D gene: TRBD2
J gene: TRBJ2-1

CDR3 protein: CASSPVAIEAQHF
CDR3 DNA: TGTGCCAGCTCACCCGTCGCGATAGAGGCCCAGCATTTT
V gene: TRBV18
clone size: .
D gene: .
J gene: TRBJ1-5

CDR3 protein: CASSLKTGLGELAGRDNEQFF
CDR3 DNA: TGTGCCAGCAGCTTAAAGACAGGGTTAGGGGAACTAGCGGGACGAGACAATGAGCAGTTCTTC
V gene: TRBV11-1
clone size: .
D gene: TRBD2
J gene: TRBJ2-1

CDR3 protein: CASSQEGRKEVRWSGLNSPLHF
CDR3 DNA: TGTGCCAGCAGCCAAGAGGGCCGAAAGGAGGTGCGCTGGTCTGGACTAAATTCACCCCTCCACTTT
V gene: TRBV3-1
clone size: few
D gene: .
J gene: TRBJ1-6

CDR3 protein: CASRQVRSPLHF
CDR3 DNA: TGTGCCAGCAGACAGGTGCGGTCACCCCTCCACTTT
V gene: TRBV6-5
clone size: few
D gene: .
J gene: TRBJ1-6

CDR3 protein: CASTFKTASGTYEQYF
CDR3 DNA: TGTGCCAGCACCTTCAAGACGGCTAGCGGGACCTACGAGCAGTACTTC
V gene: TRBV7-9
clone size: .
D gene: TRBD2
J gene: TRBJ2-7

CDR3 protein: CSASWGLVGYNEQFF
CDR3 DNA: TGCAGTGCTAGCTGGGGACTAGTCGGTTACAATGAGCAGTTCTTC
V gene: TRBV20-1
clone size: .
D gene: TRBD2
J gene: TRBJ2-1

CDR3 protein: CASSPRTGGWTEAFF
CDR3 DNA: TGTGCCAGCAGCCCTAGGACAGGGGGCTGGACTGAAGCTTTCTTT
V gene: TRBV7-9
clone size: .
D gene: TRBD1
J gene: TRBJ1-1

CDR3 protein: CAWSVLGGIYNEQFF
CDR3 DNA: TGTGCCTGGAGTGTACTTGGGGGGATTTACAATGAGCAGTTCTTC
V gene: TRBV30
clone size: .
D gene: .
J gene: TRBJ2-1

CDR3 protein: CASRGSSAYNEQFF
CDR3 DNA: TGTGCCAGCAGGGGGTCAAGCGCCTACAATGAGCAGTTCTTC
V gene: TRBV12-3/TRBV12-4
clone size: many
D gene: .
J gene: TRBJ2-1

CDR3 protein: CASSQDDSLNSPLHF
CDR3 DNA: TGCGCCAGCAGCCAAGATGACAGTCTTAATTCACCCCTCCACTTT
V gene: TRBV4-1
clone size: many
D gene: .
J gene: TRBJ1-6

CDR3 protein: CASSSSPEQFF
CDR3 DNA: TGTGCCAGCAGCTCTAGTCCTGAGCAGTTCTTC
V gene: TRBV7-2
clone size: .
D gene: .
J gene: TRBJ2-1

CDR3 protein: CSARFGFNTEAFF
CDR3 DNA: TGCAGTGCGAGGTTTGGTTTTAACACTGAAGCTTTCTTT
V gene: TRBV20-1
clone size: few
D gene: .
J gene: TRBJ1-1

CDR3 protein: CSAAGTSGGASDTQYF
CDR3 DNA: TGCAGTGCCGCTGGGACTAGCGGGGGGGCATCAGATACGCAGTATTTT
V gene: TRBV20-1
clone size: .
D gene: TRBD2
J gene: TRBJ2-3

CDR3 protein: CASSPLWDSSTDTQYF
CDR3 DNA: TGTGCCAGCAGTCCCCTATGGGACTCTAGCACAGATACGCAGTATTTT
V gene: TRBV27
clone size: once
D gene: .
J gene: TRBJ2-3

CDR3 protein: CASSSSGTGGSDNEQFF
CDR3 DNA: TGCGCCAGCAGCTCCAGCGGGACAGGGGGCTCGGACAATGAGCAGTTCTTC
V gene: TRBV5-1
clone size: few
D gene: TRBD1
J gene: TRBJ2-1

CDR3 protein: CASSSLRDRGPETQYF
CDR3 DNA: TGTGCCAGCAGTTCCCTTCGGGACAGGGGGCCTGAGACCCAGTACTTC
V gene: TRBV6-2/TRBV6-3
clone size: .
D gene: TRBD1
J gene: TRBJ2-5

CDR3 protein: CASSLAPTLNTGELFF
CDR3 DNA: TGCGCCAGCAGCTTGGCCCCGACCCTCAACACCGGGGAGCTGTTTTTT
V gene: TRBV5-1
clone size: few
D gene: .
J gene: TRBJ2-2

CDR3 protein: CASSESRGNEQFF
CDR3 DNA: TGTGCCAGCAGTGAATCTAGGGGGAATGAGCAGTTCTTC
V gene: TRBV2
clone size: few
D gene: .
J gene: TRBJ2-1